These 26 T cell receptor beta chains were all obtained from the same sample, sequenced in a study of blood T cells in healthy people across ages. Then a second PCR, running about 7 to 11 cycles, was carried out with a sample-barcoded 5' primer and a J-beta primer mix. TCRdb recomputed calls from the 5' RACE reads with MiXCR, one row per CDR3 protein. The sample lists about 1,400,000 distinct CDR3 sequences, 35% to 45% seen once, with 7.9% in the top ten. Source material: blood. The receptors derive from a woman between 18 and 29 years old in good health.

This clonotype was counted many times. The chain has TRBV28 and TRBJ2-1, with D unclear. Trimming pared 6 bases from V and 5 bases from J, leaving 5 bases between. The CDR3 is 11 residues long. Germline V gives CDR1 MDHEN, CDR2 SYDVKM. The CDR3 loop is CASSIDNEQFF. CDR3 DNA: TGTGCCAGCAGCATAGACAATGAGCAGTTCTTC. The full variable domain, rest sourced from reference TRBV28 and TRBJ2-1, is DVKVTQSSRYLVKRTGEKVFLECVQDMDHENMFWYRQDPGLGLRLIYFSYDVKMKEKGDIPEGYSVSREKKERFSLILESASTNQTSMYLCASSIDNEQFFGPGTRLTVL.

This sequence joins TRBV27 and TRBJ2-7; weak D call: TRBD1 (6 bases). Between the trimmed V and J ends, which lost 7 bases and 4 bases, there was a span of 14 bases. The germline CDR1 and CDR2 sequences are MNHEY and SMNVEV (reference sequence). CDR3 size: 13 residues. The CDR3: CASTPLQGYEQYF. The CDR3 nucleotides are TGTGCCAGCACCCCTTTACAGGGTTACGAGCAGTACTTC.

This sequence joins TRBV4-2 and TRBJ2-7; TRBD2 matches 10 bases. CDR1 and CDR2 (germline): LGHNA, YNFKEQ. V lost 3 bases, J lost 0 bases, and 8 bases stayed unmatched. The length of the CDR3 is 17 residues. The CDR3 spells CASSQQVAGGNSYEQYF. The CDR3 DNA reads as TGTGCCAGCAGCCAGCAGGTAGCGGGGGGCAACTCCTACGAGCAGTACTTC.

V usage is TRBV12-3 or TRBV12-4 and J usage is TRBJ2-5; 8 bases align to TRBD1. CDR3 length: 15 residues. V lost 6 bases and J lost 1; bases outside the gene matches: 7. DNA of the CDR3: TGTGCCAGCAGCTTTATCACAGGGGGCCAAGAGACCCAGTACTTC. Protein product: CASSFITGGQETQYF.

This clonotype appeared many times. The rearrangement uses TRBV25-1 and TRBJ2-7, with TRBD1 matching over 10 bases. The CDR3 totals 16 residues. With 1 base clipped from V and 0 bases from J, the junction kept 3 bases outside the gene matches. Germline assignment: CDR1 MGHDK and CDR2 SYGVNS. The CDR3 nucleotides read TGTGCCAGCAGTGAATCCGGGACAGGGGTCTCCTACGAGCAGTACTTC. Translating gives CASSESGTGVSYEQYF.

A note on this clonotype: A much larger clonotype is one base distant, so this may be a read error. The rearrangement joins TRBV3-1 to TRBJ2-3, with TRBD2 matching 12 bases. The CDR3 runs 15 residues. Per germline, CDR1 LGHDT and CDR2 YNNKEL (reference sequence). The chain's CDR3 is CASSKDLAGGDTQYF. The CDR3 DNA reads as TGTGCCAGCAGCAAAGACCTAGCGGGGGGGGATACGCAGTATTTT.

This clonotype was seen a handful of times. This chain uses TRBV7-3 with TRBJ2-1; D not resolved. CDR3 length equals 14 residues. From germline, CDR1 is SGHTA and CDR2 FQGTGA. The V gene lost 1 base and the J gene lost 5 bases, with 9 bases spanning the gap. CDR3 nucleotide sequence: TGTGCCAGCAGCTTAATTCCCCAAGACAATGAGCAGTTCTTC. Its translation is CASSLIPQDNEQFF.

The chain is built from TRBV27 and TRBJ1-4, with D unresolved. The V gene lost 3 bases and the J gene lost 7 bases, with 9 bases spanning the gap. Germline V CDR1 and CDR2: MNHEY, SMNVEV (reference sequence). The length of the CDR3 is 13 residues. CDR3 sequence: CASSLGEAEKLFF. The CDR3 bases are TGTGCCAGCAGTTTGGGTGAAGCTGAAAAACTGTTTTTT.

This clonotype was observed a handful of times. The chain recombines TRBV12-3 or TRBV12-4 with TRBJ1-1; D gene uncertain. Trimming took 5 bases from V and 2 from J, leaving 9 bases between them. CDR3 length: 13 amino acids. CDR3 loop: CASSRHSNTEAFF. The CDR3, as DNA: TGTGCCAGCAGTCGACATAGTAACACTGAAGCTTTCTTT.

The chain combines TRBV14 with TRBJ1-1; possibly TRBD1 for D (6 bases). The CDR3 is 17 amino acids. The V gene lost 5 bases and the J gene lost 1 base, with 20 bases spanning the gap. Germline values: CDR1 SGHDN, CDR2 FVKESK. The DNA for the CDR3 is TGTGCCAGCAGCTATATCGACAAGGGGGTAAGGAACACTGAAGCTTTCTTT. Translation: CASSYIDKGVRNTEAFF.

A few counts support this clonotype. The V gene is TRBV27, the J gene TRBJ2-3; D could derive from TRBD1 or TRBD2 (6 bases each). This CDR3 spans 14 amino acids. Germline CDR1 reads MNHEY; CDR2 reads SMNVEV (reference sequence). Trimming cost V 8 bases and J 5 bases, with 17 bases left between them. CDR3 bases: TGTGCCAGCCGCACGGGGGCCGGTGGAGATACGCAGTATTTT. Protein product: CASRTGAGGDTQYF.

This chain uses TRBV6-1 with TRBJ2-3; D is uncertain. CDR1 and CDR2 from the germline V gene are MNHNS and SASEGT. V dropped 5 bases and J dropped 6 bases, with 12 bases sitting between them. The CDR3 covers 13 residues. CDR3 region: CASSLLGIDTQYF. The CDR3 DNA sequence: TGTGCCAGCAGTTTGTTAGGGATCGATACGCAGTATTTT.

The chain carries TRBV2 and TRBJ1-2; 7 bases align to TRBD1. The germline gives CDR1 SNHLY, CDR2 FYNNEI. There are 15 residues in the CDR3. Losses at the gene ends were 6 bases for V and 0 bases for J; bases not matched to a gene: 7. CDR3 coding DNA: TGTGCCAGCAGCCCGGGACAGCAAGCTAACTATGGCTACACCTTC. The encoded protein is CASSPGQQANYGYTF.

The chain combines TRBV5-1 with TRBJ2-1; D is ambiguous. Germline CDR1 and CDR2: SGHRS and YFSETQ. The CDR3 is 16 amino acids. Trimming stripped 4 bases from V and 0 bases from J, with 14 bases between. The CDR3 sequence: CASSPLFATSYNEQFF. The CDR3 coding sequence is TGCGCCAGCAGCCCCCTTTTCGCTACCTCCTACAATGAGCAGTTCTTC. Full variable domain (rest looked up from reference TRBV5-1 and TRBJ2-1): KAGVTQTPRYLIKTRGQQVTLSCSPISGHRSVSWYQQTPGQGLQFLFEYFSETQRNKGNFPGRFSGRQFSNSRSEMNVSTLELGDSALYLCASSPLFATSYNEQFFGPGTRLTVL.

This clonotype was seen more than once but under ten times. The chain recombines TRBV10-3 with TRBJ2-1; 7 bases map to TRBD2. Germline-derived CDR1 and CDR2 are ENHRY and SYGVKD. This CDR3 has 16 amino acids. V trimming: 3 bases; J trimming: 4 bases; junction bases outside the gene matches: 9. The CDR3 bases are TGTGCCATCAGTGACCTCGGGGCGGGAGCTTACAATGAGCAGTTCTTC. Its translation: CAISDLGAGAYNEQFF.

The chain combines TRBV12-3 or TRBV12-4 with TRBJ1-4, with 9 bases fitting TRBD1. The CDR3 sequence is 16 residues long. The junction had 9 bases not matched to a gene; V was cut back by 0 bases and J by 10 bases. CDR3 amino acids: CASSLAGTGGAGKLFF. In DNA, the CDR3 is TGTGCCAGCAGTTTAGCCGGTACAGGGGGCGCGGGAAAACTGTTTTTT.

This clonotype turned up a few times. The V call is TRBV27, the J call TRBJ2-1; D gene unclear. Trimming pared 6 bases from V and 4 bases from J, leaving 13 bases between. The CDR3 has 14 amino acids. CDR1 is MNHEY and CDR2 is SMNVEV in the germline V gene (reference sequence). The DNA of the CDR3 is TGTGCCAGCAGGGCCACGGACCGGTACAATGAGCAGTTCTTC. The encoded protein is CASRATDRYNEQFF.

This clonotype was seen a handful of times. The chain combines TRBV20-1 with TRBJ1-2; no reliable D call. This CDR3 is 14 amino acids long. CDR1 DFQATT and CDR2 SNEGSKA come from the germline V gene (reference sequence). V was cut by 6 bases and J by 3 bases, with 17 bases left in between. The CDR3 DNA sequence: TGCAGTGCCCTAGATATTAGTCGGGACTATGGCTACACCTTC. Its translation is CSALDISRDYGYTF.

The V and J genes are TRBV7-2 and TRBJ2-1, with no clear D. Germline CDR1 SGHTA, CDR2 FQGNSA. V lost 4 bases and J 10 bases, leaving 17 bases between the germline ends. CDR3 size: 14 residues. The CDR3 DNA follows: TGTGCCAGCAGCTCGGACCTCTTGGGCTTAGAGCAGTTCTTC. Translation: CASSSDLLGLEQFF.

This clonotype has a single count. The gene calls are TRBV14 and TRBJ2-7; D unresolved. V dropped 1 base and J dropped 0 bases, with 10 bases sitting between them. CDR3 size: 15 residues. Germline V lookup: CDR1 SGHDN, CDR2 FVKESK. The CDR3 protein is CASSQGPAPSYEQYF. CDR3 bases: TGTGCCAGCAGCCAAGGCCCGGCACCCTCCTACGAGCAGTACTTC.

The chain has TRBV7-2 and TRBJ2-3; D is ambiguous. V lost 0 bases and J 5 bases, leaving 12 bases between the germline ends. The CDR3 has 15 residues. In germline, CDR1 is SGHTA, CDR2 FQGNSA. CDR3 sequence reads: CASSLAIGWGDTQYF. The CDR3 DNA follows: TGTGCCAGCAGCTTAGCGATTGGATGGGGAGATACGCAGTATTTT. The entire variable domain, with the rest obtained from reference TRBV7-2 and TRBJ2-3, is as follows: GAGVSQSPSNKVTEKGKDVELRCDPISGHTALYWYRQSLGQGLEFLIYFQGNSAPDKSGLPSDRFSAERTGGSVSTLTIQRTQQEDSAVYLCASSLAIGWGDTQYFGPGTRLTVL.

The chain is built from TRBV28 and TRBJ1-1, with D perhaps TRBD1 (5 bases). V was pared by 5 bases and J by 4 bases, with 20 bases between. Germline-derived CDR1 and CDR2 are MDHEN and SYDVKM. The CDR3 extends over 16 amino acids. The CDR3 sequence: CASSPPPGGWSTEAFF. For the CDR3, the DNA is TGTGCCAGCAGTCCACCACCTGGGGGGTGGAGCACTGAAGCTTTCTTT. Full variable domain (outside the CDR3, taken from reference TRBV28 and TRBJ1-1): DVKVTQSSRYLVKRTGEKVFLECVQDMDHENMFWYRQDPGLGLRLIYFSYDVKMKEKGDIPEGYSVSREKKERFSLILESASTNQTSMYLCASSPPPGGWSTEAFFGQGTRLTVV.

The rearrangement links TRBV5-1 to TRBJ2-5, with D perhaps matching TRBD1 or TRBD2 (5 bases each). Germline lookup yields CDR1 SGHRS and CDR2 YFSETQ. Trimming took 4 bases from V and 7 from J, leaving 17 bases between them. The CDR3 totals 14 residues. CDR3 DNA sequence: TGCGCCAGCAGCCCCGACATGGGTGGGGGGACCCAGTACTTC. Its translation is CASSPDMGGGTQYF.

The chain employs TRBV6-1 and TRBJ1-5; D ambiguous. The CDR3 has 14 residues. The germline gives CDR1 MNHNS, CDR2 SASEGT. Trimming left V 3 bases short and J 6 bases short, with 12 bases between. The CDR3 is CASSDPSVTQPQHF. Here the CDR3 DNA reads TGTGCCAGCAGTGACCCTTCGGTTACTCAGCCCCAGCATTTT.

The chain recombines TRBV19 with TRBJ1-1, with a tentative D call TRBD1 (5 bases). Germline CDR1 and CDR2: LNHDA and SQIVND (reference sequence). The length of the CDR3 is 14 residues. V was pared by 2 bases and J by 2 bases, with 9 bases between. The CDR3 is CASSIWGGNTEAFF. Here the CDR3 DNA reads TGTGCCAGTAGTATATGGGGCGGCAACACTGAAGCTTTCTTT.

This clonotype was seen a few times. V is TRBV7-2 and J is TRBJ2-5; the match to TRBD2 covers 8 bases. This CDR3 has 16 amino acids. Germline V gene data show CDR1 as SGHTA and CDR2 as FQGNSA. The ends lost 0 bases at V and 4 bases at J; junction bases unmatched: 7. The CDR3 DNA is TGTGCCAGCAGCTTAGCGTGGCTAGCGGGTAGAGAGACCCAGTACTTC. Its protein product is CASSLAWLAGRETQYF.